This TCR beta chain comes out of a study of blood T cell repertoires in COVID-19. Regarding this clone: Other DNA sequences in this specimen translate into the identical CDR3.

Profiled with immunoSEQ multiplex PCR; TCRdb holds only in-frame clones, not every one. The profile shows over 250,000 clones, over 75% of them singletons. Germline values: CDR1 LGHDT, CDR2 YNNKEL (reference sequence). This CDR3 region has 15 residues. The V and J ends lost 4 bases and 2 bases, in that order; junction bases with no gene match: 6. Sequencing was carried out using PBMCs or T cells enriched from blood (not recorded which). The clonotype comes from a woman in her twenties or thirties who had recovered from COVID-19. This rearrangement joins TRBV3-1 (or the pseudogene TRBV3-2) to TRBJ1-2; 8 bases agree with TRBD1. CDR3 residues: CASSPRQGRNYGYTF. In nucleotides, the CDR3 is TGTGCCAGCAGCCCCCGACAGGGGCGGAACTATGGCTACACCTTC.